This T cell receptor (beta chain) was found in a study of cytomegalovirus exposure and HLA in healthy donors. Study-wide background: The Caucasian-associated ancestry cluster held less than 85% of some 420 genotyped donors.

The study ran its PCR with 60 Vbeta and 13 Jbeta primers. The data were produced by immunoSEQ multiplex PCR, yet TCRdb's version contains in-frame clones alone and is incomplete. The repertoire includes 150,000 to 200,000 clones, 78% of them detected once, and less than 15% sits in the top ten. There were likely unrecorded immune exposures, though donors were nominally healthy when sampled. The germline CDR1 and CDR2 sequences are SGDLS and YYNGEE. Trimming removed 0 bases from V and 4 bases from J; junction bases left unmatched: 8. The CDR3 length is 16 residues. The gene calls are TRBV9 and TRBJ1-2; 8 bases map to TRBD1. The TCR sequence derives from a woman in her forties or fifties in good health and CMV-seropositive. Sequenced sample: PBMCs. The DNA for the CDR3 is TGTGCCAGCAGCGTAGATCGGGACAGGAGGCCCTATGGCTACACCTTC. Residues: CASSVDRDRRPYGYTF.